Presented here are 11 T cell receptor beta chains from one specimen sequenced in a study of blood T cell repertoires in COVID-19. Sequencing used immunoSEQ multiplex PCR; TCRdb keeps in-frame clones, though not all of them. The repertoire holds approximately 200,000 clones, with approximately 90% as singletons. Specimen: PBMCs or T cells enriched from blood (not recorded which). These receptors came from a man aged 30 to 45 who had recovered from COVID-19.

The chain is built from TRBV5-1 and TRBJ2-3, with D maybe TRBD1 (5 bases). Germline-derived CDR1 and CDR2 are SGHRS and YFSETQ. The CDR3 has 12 amino acids. V lost 2 bases, J lost 5 bases, and 6 bases lay in between. CDR3 amino acids: CASSFQGDTQYF. The CDR3 DNA reads TGCGCCAGCAGCTTTCAGGGAGATACGCAGTATTTT.

The chain carries TRBV24-1 and TRBJ2-7; D is perhaps TRBD2 (5 bases). V shed 3 bases and J shed 7 bases, with 15 bases lying between them. This CDR3 has 14 residues. Per germline, CDR1 KGHDR and CDR2 SFDVKD. The CDR3, as DNA: TGTGCCACCAGTGATGGGAACAGCGGCCGGGAGCAGTACTTC. It encodes CATSDGNSGREQYF.

The CDR3 protein is CASSFILQGGEAFF. The CDR3 coding sequence is TGTGCCAGCAGTTTTATTTTGCAGGGGGGTGAAGCTTTCTTT. The rearrangement links TRBV28 to TRBJ1-1, with 7 bases that match TRBD1. Germline V gene lookup returns CDR1 MDHEN and CDR2 SYDVKM. The length of the CDR3 is 14 residues. After removal of 3 bases from V and 7 bases from J, the junction contained 8 bases not matched to a gene.

This clone has a single count. The chain is built from TRBV5-5 and TRBJ2-7; D possibly corresponds to TRBD2 (5 bases). V was pared by 4 bases and J by 8 bases, with 13 bases between. The CDR3 runs 12 residues. Per germline, CDR1 SGHKS and CDR2 YYEKEE (reference sequence). CDR3 bases: TGTGCCAGCAGCCTCGGGGAAGTCCAGCAGTACTTC. Protein product: CASSLGEVQQYF.

This clone has only a few counts. The V gene is TRBV13, the J gene TRBJ2-1; 11 nucleotides agree with TRBD2. Per the germline V gene, CDR1 is PRHDT and CDR2 is FYEKMQ (reference sequence). CDR3 size: 15 residues. V trimming: 1 base; J trimming: 6 bases; junction bases outside the gene matches: 2. CDR3 sequence (DNA): TGTGCCAGCAGCTTAGTACTAGCGGGAGTCAATGAGCAGTTCTTC. Protein sequence: CASSLVLAGVNEQFF.

This rearrangement joins TRBV24-1 to TRBJ2-7; 9 bases fit TRBD1. The length of the CDR3 is 15 residues. J gave up 5 bases and V 3 bases, and 7 bases lay outside the gene matches. The germline V gene encodes CDR1 KGHDR and CDR2 SFDVKD. CDR3 sequence: CATSDRDRALHEQYF. In DNA form, the CDR3 reads TGTGCCACCAGTGATCGGGACAGGGCCCTCCACGAGCAGTACTTC.

This clone has a handful of counts. The chain has TRBV27 and TRBJ2-2; D is undetermined. Trimming pared 0 bases from V and 5 bases from J, leaving 7 bases between. The CDR3 sequence is 14 residues long. Germline V gene sequence: CDR1 MNHEY, CDR2 SMNVEV (reference sequence). The CDR3 is CASSLSSRTGELFF. In DNA, the CDR3 is TGTGCCAGCAGTTTATCGTCGCGAACCGGGGAGCTGTTTTTT.

This chain uses TRBV6-4 with TRBJ2-1, with 8 bases identical to TRBD1. The CDR3 runs 17 residues. The V gene's germline CDR1 is MRHNA and CDR2 SNTAGT. Trimming cost V 3 bases and J 5 bases; bases outside gene matches: 12. The CDR3 sequence is CASSEEAGGLRNNEQFF. CDR3 nucleotide sequence: TGTGCCAGCAGTGAAGAGGCAGGGGGCTTACGCAACAATGAGCAGTTCTTC.

The chain couples TRBV6-5 to TRBJ2-1, with D tentatively TRBD2 (5 bases). Trimming took 7 bases from V and 4 from J, leaving 17 bases between them. CDR1 and CDR2 from the germline V gene are MNHEY and SVGAGI. The CDR3 has 15 amino acids. For the CDR3, the DNA is TGTGCCAGCACCGACGGGGAGTTGGGGTACAATGAGCAGTTCTTC. Encoded protein: CASTDGELGYNEQFF.

The J gene is TRBJ2-1, the V gene TRBV19; D is ambiguous. V was pared by 1 base and J by 8 bases, with 18 bases between. Germline CDR1 LNHDA, CDR2 SQIVND (reference sequence). This CDR3 has 16 amino acids. CDR3 in DNA: TGTGCCAGTAGTATAGCTTGGCCGCCCCATGAGGATGAGCAGTTCTTC. This gives the protein CASSIAWPPHEDEQFF.

The chain recombines TRBV3-1 (or the pseudogene TRBV3-2) with TRBJ2-5; TRBD2 aligns across 9 bases. V dropped 0 bases and J dropped 5; count of bases not matched to a gene: 10. This CDR3 region has 17 residues. CDR1 and CDR2 from the germline V gene are LGHDT and YNNKEL (reference sequence). CDR3 nucleotide sequence: TGTGCCAGCAGCCAAGAGGGAAAGGCGGGAGGGTGGGAGACCCAGTACTTC. As protein: CASSQEGKAGGWETQYF.